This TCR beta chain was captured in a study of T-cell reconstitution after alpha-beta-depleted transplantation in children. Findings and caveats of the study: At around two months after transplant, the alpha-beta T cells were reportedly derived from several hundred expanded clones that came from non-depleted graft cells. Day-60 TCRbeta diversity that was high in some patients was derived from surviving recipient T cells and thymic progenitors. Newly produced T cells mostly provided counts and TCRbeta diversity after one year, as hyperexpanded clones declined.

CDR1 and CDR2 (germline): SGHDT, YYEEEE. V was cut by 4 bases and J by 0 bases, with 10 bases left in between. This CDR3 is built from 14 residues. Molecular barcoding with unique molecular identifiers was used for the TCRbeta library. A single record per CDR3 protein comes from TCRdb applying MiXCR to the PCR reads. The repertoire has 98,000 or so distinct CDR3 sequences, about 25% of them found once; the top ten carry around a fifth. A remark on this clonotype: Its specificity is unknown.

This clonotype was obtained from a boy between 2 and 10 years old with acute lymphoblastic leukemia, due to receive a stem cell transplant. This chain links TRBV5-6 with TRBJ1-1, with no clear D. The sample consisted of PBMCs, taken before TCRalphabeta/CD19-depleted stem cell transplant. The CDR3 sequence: CASSPQDVNTEAFF. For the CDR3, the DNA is TGTGCCAGCAGCCCCCAGGACGTGAACACTGAAGCTTTCTTT.